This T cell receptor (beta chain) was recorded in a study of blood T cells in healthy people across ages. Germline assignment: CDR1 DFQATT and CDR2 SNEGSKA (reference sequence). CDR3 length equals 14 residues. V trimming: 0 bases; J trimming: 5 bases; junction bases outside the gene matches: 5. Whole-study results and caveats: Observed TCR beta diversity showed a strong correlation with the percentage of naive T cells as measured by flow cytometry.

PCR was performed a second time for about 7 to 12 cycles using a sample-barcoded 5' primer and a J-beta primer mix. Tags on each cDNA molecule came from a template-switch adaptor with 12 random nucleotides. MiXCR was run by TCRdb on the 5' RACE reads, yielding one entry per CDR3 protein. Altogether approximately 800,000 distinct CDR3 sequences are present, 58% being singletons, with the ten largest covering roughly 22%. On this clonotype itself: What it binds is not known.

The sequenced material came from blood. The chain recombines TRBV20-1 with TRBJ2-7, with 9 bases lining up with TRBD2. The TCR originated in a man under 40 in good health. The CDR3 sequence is CSARDWASGNEQYF. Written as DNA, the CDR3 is TGCAGTGCTAGAGATTGGGCTAGCGGGAACGAGCAGTACTTC.